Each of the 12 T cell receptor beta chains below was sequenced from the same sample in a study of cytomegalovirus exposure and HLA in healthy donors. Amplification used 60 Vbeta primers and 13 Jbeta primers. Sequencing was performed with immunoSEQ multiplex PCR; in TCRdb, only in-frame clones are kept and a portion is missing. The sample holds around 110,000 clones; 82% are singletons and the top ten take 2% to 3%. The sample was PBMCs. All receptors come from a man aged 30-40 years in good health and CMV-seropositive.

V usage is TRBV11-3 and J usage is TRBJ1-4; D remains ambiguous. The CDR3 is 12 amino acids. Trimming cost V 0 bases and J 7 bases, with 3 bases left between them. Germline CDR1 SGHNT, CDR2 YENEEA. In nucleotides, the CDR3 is TGTGCCAGCAGCTTAGACGGTGAAAAACTGTTTTTT. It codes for CASSLDGEKLFF.

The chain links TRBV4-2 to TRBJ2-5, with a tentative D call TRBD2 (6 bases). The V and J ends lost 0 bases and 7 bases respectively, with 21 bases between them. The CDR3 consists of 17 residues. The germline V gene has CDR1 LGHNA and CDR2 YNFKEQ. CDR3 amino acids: CASSQDYSAGTLGTQYF. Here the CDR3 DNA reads TGTGCCAGCAGCCAAGATTATAGTGCGGGGACCCTCGGGACCCAGTACTTC.

The CDR3 bases are TGTGCCAGCAGACGACGGGGGGGAAAACTGTTTTTT. It encodes CASRRRGGKLFF. The rearrangement uses TRBV6-5 and TRBJ1-4; perhaps TRBD1 as D (5 bases). The CDR3 spans 12 residues. Between the trimmed V and J ends, which lost 6 bases and 10 bases, there was a span of 12 bases. Germline values: CDR1 MNHEY, CDR2 SVGAGI.

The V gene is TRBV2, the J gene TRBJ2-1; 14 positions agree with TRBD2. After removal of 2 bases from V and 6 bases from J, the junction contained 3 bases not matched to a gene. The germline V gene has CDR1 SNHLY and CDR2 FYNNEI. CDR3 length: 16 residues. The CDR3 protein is CASSEPGLAGVNEQFF. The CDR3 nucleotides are TGTGCCAGCAGTGAACCGGGACTAGCGGGGGTCAATGAGCAGTTCTTC.

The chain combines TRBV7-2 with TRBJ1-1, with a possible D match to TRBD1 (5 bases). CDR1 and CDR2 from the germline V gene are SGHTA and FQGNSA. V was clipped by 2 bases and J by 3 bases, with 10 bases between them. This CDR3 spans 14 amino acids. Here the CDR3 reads CASSLRGGDTEAFF. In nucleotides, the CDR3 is TGTGCCAGCAGCTTACGGGGAGGGGACACTGAAGCTTTCTTT.

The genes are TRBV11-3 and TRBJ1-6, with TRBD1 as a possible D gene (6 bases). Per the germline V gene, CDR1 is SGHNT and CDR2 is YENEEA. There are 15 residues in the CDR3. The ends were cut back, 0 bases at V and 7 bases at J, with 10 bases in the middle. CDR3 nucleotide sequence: TGTGCCAGCAGCTTAGAGGCAGGGGTGAATTCACCCCTCCACTTT. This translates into CASSLEAGVNSPLHF.

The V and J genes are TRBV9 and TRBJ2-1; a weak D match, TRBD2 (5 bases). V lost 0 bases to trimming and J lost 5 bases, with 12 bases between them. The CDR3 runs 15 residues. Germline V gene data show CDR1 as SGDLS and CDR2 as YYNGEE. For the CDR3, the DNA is TGTGCCAGCAGCGTAGGAACCGGGGTGGACAATGAGCAGTTCTTC. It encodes CASSVGTGVDNEQFF.

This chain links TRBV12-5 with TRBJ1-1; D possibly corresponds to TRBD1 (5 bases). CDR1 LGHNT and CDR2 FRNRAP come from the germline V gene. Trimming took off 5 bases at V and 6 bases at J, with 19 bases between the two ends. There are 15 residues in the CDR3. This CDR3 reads CASGPDGVTGAEAFF. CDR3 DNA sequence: TGTGCTAGTGGTCCTGATGGGGTGACGGGGGCTGAAGCTTTCTTT. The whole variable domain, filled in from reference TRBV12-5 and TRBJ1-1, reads DARVTQTPRHKVTEMGQEVTMRCQPILGHNTVFWYRQTMMQGLELLAYFRNRAPLDDSGMPKDRFSAEMPDATLATLKIQPSEPRDSAVYFCASGPDGVTGAEAFFGQGTRLTVV.

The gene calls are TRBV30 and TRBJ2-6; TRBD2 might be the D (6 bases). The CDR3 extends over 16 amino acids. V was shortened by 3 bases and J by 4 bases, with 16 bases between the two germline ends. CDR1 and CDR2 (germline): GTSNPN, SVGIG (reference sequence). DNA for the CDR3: TGTGCCTGGAGCGAAACCCCGGGAGCCGGGGCCAACGTCCTGACTTTC. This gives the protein CAWSETPGAGANVLTF.

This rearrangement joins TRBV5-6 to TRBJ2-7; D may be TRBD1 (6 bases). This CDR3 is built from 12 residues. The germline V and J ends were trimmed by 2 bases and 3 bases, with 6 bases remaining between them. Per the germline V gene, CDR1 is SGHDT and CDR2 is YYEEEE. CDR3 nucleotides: TGTGCCAGCAGCTTAGGGGGCTACGAGCAGTACTTC. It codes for CASSLGGYEQYF. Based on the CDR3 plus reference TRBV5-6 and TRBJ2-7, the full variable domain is DAGVTQSPTHLIKTRGQQVTLRCSPKSGHDTVSWYQQALGQGPQFIFQYYEEEERQRGNFPDRFSGHQFPNYSSELNVNALLLGDSALYLCASSLGGYEQYFGPGTRLTVT.

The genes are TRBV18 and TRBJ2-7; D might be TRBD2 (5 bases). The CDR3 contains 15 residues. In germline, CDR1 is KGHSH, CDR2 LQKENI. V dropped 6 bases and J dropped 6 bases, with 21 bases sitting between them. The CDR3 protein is CASSRTTGNFFEQYF. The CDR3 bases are TGTGCCAGCTCCCGAACGACGGGAAATTTCTTCGAGCAGTACTTC.

The CDR3: CASSIPPGEAFF. The CDR3 nucleotides read TGTGCCAGTAGTATACCGCCAGGTGAAGCTTTCTTT. The V and J genes are TRBV19 and TRBJ1-1; D is ambiguous. The CDR3 covers 12 residues. V was cut by 2 bases and J by 7 bases, with 8 bases left in between. Germline CDR1 and CDR2: LNHDA and SQIVND (reference sequence).